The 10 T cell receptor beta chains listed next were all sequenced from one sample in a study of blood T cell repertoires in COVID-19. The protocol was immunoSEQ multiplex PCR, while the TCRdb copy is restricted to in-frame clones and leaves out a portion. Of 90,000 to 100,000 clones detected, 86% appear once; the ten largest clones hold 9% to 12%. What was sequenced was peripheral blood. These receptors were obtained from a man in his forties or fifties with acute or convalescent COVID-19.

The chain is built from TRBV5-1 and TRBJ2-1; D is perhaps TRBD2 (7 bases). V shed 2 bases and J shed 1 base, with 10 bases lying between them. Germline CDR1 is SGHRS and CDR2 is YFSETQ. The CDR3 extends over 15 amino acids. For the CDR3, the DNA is TGCGCCAGCAGCTTAGGGGGGGCTTCCTACAATGAGCAGTTCTTC. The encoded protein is CASSLGGASYNEQFF. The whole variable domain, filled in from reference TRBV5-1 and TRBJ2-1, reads KAGVTQTPRYLIKTRGQQVTLSCSPISGHRSVSWYQQTPGQGLQFLFEYFSETQRNKGNFPGRFSGRQFSNSRSEMNVSTLELGDSALYLCASSLGGASYNEQFFGPGTRLTVL.

The CDR3 is CASSLSTGGNEQYF. The CDR3 bases are TGTGCCAGCAGCTTAAGTACAGGGGGCAACGAGCAGTACTTC. The J gene is TRBJ2-7, the V gene TRBV7-8; 9 nucleotides line up with TRBD1. There are 14 residues in the CDR3. Germline V gene data show CDR1 as SGHVS and CDR2 as FQNEAQ. Trimming removed 2 bases from V and 5 bases from J; junction bases left unmatched: 4.

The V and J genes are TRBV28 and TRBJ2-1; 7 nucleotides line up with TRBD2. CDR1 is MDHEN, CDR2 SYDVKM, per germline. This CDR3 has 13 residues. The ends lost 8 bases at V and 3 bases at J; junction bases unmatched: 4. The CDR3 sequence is CASQRDDYNEQFF. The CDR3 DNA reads TGTGCCAGCCAGCGGGACGACTACAATGAGCAGTTCTTC.

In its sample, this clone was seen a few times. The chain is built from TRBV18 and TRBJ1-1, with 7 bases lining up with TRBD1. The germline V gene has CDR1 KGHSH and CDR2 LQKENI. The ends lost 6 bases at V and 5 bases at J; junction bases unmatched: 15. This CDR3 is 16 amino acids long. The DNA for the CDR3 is TGTGCCAGCTCCACCCGGAGGGGGCGGGAGGATACTGAAGCTTTCTTT. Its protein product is CASSTRRGREDTEAFF.

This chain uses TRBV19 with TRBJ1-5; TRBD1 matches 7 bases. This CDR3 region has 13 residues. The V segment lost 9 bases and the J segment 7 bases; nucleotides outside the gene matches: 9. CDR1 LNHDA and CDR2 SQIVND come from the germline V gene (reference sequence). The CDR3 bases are TGTGCCAGAGATGACAGGGCTGGGCAGCCCCAGCATTTT. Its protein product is CARDDRAGQPQHF.

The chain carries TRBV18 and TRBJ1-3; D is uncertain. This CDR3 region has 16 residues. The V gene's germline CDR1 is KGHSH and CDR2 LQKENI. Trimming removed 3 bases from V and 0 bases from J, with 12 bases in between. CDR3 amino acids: CASSPLDLFSGNTIYF. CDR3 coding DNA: TGTGCCAGCTCACCGCTAGACCTCTTCTCTGGAAACACCATATATTTT.

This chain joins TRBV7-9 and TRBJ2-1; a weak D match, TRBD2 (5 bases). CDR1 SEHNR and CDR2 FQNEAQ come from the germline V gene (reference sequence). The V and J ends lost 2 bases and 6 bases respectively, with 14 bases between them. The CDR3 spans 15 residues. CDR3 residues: CASSLKGGASNEQFF. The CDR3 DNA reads TGTGCCAGCAGCTTAAAAGGAGGTGCCAGCAATGAGCAGTTCTTC.

CDR3 loop: CASSRLAGETDTQYF. CDR3 DNA sequence: TGTGCCAGCAGCCGACTAGCGGGAGAAACAGATACGCAGTATTTT. This chain uses TRBV7-6 with TRBJ2-3, with 12 bases identical to TRBD2. This CDR3 comprises 15 residues. After removal of 5 bases from V and 3 bases from J, the junction contained 3 bases not matched to a gene. Looked up from germline, CDR1 is SGHVS and CDR2 is FNYEAQ.

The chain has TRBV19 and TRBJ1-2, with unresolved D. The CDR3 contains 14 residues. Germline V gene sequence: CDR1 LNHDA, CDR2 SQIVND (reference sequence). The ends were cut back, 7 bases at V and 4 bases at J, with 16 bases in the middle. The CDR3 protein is CASTRLGEAYGYTF. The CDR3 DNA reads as TGTGCCAGTACCCGGCTCGGGGAGGCCTATGGCTACACCTTC.

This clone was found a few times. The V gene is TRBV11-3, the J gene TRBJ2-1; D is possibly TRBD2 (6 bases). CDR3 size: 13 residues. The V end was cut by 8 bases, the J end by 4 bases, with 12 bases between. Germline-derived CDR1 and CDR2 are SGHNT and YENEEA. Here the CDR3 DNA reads TGTGCCAGCGCGGGGAGAATGTACAATGAGCAGTTCTTC. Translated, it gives CASAGRMYNEQFF.